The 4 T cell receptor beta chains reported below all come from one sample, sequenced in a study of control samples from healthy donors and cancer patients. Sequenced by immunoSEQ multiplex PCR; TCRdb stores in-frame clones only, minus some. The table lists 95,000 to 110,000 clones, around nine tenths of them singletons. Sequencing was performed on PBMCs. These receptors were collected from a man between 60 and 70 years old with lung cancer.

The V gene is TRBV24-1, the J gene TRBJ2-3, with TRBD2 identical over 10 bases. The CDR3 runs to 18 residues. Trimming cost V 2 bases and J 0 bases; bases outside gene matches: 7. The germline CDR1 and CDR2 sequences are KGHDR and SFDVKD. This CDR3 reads CATSDSIWTSGSTDTQYF. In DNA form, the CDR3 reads TGTGCCACCAGTGATTCGATCTGGACTAGCGGCAGCACAGATACGCAGTATTTT.

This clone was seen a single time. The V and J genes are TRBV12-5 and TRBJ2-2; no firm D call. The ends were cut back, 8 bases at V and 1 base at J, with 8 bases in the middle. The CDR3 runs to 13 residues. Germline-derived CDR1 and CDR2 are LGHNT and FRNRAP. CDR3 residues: CASTHENTGELFF. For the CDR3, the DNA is TGTGCTAGTACGCATGAGAACACCGGGGAGCTGTTTTTT.

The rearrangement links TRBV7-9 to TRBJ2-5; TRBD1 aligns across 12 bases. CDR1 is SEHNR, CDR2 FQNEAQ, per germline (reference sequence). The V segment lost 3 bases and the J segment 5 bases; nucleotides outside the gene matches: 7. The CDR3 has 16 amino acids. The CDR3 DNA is TGTGCCAGCAGCTTCCCGGGGGACAGGGGGCCGGAGACCCAGTACTTC. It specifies CASSFPGDRGPETQYF.

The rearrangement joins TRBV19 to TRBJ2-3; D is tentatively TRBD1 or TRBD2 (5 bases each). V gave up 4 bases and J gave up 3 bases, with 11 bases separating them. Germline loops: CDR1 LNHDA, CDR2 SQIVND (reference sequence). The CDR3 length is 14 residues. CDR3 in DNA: TGTGCCAGTAGTACGGTAGGGACGACAGATACGCAGTATTTT. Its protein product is CASSTVGTTDTQYF.